This note documents a single T cell receptor beta chain sequence. Its specificity is unknown. The V gene lost 3 bases and the J gene lost 2 bases, with 14 bases spanning the gap. CDR1 and CDR2 (germline): ENHRY, SYGVKD. The length of the CDR3 is 16 residues. This specimen belongs to a study of post-analysis software for immune sequencing data. Across the whole study: The study covered relapsing-remitting, secondary progressive and progressive-relapsing courses of multiple sclerosis. Study-level findings and limits: Multiple sclerosis patients showed significantly lower normalized Chao1 diversity than controls did. Comparison of patients with controls showed about 5 TRBV segments more frequent in patients, TRBV5-6, TRBV5-1 and TRBV20-1 among them. Samples made in the same batch grouped tightly together by F measure.

Built from TCR beta cDNA, the libraries had unique molecular identifiers in them. About 540,000 cDNA molecules were obtained from 1 to 10 million T cells. Using its own MiXCR run on the PCR reads, TCRdb lists one record per CDR3 protein. The profile shows around 700,000 distinct CDR3 sequences, over 45% of them singletons. The clonotype comes from a girl aged 2 to 9 with multiple sclerosis. The genes are TRBV10-3 and TRBJ2-4; no firm D call. The sequencing input was blood. The CDR3 sequence: CAISDVIVGSKNIQYF. The CDR3 DNA reads TGTGCCATCAGTGACGTGATTGTCGGGTCCAAAAACATTCAGTACTTC.